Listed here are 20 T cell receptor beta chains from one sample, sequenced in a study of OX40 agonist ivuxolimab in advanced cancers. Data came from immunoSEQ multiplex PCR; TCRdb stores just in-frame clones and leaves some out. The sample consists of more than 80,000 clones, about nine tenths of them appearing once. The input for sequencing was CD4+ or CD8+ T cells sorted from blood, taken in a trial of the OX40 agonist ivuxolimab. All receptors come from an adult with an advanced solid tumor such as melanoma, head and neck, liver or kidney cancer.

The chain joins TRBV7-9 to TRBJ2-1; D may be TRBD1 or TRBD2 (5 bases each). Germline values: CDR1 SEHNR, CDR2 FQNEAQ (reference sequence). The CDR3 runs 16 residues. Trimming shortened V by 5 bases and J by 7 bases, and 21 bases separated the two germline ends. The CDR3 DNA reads TGTGCCAGCAGCAAATCCCTTGGGGGTGGGGGAAATGAGCAGTTCTTC. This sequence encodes CASSKSLGGGGNEQFF.

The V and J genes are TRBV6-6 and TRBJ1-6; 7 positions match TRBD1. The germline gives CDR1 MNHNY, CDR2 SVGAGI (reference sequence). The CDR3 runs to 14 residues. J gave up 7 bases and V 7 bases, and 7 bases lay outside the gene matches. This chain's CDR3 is CASNNRGANSPLHF. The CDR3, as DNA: TGTGCCAGCAATAACAGGGGTGCAAATTCACCCCTCCACTTT.

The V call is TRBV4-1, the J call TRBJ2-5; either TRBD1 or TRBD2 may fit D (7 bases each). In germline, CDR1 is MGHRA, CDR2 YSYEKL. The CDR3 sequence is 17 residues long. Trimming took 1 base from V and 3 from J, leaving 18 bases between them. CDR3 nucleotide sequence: TGCGCCAGCAGCCAAGGCAGGGGGGGTACACTCGAAGAGACCCAGTACTTC. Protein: CASSQGRGGTLEETQYF.

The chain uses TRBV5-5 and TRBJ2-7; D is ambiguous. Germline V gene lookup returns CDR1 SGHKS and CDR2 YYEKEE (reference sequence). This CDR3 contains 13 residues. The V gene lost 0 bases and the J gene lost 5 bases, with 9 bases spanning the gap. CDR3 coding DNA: TGTGCCAGCAGCTTGGCCCCAGTAAACGAGCAGTACTTC. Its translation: CASSLAPVNEQYF. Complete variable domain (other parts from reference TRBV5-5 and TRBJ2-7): DAGVTQSPTHLIKTRGQQVTLRCSPISGHKSVSWYQQVLGQGPQFIFQYYEKEERGRGNFPDRFSARQFPNYSSELNVNALLLGDSALYLCASSLAPVNEQYFGPGTRLTVT.

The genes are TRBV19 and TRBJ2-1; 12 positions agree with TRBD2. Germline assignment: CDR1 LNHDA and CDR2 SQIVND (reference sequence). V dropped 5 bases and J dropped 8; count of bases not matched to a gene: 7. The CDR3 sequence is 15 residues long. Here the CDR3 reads CASSPLAGGPDEQFF. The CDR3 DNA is TGTGCCAGTAGTCCACTAGCGGGGGGACCCGATGAGCAGTTCTTC.

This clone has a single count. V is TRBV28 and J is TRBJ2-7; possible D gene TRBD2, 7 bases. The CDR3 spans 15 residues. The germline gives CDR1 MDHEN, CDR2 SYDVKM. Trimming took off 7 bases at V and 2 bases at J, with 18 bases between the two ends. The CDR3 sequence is CASTLGGASAYEQYF. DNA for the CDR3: TGTGCCAGCACCCTGGGGGGGGCTTCGGCCTACGAGCAGTACTTC.

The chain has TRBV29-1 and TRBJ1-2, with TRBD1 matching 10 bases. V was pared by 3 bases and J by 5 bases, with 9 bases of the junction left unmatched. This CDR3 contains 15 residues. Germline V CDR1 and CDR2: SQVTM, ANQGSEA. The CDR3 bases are TGCAGCGTTGACCTGACAGGGGGCGCGGGATATGGCTACACCTTC. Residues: CSVDLTGGAGYGYTF.

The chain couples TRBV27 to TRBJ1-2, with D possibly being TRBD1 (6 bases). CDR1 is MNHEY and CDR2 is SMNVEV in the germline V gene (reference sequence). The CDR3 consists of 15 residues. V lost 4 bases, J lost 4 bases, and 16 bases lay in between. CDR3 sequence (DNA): TGTGCCAGCAGTTCACAGGGAGCCGATTCCTATGGCTACACCTTC. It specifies CASSSQGADSYGYTF.

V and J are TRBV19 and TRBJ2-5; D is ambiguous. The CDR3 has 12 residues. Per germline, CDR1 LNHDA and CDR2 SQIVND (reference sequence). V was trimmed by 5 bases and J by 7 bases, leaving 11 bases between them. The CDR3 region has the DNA TGTGCCAGTAGTCACGTCCTAGGGACCCAGTACTTC. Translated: CASSHVLGTQYF.

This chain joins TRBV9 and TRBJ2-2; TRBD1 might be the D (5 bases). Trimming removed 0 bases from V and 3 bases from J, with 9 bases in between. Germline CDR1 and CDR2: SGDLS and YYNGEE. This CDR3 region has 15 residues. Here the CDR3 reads CASSVAGLHTGELFF. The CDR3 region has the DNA TGTGCCAGCAGCGTAGCAGGGTTGCACACCGGGGAGCTGTTTTTT.

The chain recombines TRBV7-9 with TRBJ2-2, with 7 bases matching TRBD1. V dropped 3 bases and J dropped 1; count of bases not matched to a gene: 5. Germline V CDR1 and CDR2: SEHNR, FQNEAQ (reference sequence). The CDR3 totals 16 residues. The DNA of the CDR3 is TGTGCCAGCAGCTTCTCAGGGGGTAGGAACACCGGGGAGCTGTTTTTT. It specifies CASSFSGGRNTGELFF.

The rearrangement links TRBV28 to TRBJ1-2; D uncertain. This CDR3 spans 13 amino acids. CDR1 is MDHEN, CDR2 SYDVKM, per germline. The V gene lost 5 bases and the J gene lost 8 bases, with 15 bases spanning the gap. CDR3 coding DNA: TGTGCCAGCAGTCTACCTAGCGTCGGAGGCTACACCTTC. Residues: CASSLPSVGGYTF.

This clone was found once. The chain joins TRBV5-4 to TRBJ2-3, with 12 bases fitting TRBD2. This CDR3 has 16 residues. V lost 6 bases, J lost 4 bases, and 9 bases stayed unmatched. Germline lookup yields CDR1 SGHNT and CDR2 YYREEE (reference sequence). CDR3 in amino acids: CASTSYSSGGADTQYF. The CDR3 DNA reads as TGTGCCAGCACCTCTTACTCTAGCGGGGGGGCAGATACGCAGTATTTT.

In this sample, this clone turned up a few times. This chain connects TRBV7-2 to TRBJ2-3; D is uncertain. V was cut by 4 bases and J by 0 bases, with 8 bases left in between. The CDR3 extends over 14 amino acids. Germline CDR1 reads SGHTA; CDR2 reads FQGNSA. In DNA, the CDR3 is TGTGCCAGCAGCTCGTATTCTAGCACAGATACGCAGTATTTT. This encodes CASSSYSSTDTQYF.

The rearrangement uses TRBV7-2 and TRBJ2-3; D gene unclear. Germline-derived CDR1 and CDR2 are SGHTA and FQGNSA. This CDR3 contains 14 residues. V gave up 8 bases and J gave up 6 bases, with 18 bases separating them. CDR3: CASRNLEALDTQYF. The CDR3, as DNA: TGTGCCAGCCGTAATCTCGAGGCGCTGGATACGCAGTATTTT.

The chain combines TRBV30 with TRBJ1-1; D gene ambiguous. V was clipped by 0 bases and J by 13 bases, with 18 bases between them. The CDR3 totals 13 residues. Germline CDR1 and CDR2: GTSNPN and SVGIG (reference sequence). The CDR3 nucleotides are TGTGCCTGGAGTGTACACTCGCCAAAGAAGGTTTTCTTT. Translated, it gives CAWSVHSPKKVFF.

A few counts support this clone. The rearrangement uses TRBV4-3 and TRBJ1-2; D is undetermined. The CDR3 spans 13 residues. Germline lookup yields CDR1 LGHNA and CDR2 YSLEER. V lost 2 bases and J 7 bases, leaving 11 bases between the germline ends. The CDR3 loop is CASSQFLTAGYTF. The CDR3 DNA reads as TGCGCCAGCAGCCAATTCCTGACGGCTGGCTACACCTTC.

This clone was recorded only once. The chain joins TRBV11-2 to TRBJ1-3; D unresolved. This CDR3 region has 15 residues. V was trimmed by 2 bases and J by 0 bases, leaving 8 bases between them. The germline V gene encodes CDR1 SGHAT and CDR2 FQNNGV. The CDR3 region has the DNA TGTGCCAGCAGCTTATCGGAGATCTCTGGAAACACCATATATTTT. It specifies CASSLSEISGNTIYF.

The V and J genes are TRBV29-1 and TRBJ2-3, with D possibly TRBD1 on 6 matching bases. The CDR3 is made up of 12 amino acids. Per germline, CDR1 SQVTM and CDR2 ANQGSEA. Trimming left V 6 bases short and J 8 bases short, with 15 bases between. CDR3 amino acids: CSVVTGQGTQYF. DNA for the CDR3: TGCAGCGTAGTCACAGGGCAGGGTACGCAGTATTTT.

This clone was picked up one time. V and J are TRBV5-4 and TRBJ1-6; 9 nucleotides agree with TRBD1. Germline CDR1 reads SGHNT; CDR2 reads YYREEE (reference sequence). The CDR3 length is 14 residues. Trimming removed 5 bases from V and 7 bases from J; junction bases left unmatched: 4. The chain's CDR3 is CASSWDRENSPLHF. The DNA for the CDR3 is TGTGCCAGCAGTTGGGACAGGGAAAATTCACCCCTCCACTTT.